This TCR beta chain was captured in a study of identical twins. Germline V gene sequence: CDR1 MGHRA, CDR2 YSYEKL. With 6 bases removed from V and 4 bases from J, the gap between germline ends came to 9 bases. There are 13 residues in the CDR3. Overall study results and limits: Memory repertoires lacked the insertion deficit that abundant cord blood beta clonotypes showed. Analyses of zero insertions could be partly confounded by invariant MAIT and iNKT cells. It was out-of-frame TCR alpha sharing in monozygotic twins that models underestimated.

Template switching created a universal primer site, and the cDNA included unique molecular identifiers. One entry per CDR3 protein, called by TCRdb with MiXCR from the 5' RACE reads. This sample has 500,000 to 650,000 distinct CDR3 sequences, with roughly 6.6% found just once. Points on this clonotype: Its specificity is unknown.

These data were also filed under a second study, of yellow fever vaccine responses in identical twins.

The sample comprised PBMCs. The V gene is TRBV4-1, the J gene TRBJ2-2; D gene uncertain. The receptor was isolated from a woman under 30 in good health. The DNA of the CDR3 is TGCGCCAGCAGGTCCCGTATCACCGGGGAGCTGTTTTTT. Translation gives CASRSRITGELFF.